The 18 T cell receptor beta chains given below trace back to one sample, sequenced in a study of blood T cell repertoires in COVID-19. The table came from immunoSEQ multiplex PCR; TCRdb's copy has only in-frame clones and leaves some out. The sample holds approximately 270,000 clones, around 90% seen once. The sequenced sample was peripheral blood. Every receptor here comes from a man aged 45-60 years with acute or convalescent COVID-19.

The CDR3 coding sequence is TGTGCCACCAGTGACCGGGCAGGGGGCAGGGAGACCCAGTACTTC. Its translation is CATSDRAGGRETQYF. The J gene is TRBJ2-5, the V gene TRBV24-1, with 8 bases lining up with TRBD1. This CDR3 region has 15 residues. With 4 bases clipped from V and 5 bases from J, the junction kept 8 bases outside the gene matches. Germline CDR1 reads KGHDR; CDR2 reads SFDVKD.

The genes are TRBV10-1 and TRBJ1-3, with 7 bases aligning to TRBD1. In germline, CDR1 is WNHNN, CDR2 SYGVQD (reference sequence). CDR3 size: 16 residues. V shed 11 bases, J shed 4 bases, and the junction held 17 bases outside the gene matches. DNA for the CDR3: TGCGCCCCCTGTAGGGGGCTGCCTCATGGGGGAAACACCATATATTTT. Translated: CAPCRGLPHGGNTIYF.

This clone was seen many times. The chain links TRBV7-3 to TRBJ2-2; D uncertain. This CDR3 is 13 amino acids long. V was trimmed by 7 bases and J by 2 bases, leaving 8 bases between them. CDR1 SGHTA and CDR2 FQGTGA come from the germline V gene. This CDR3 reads CASTRSNTGELFF. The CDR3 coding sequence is TGTGCCAGCACACGGTCCAACACCGGGGAGCTGTTTTTT.

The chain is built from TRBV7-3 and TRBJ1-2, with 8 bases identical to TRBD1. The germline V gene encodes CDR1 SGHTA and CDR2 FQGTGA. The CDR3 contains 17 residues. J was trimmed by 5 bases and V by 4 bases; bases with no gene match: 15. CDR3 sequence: CASSSQGVGQGAYGYTF. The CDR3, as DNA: TGTGCCAGCAGCTCCCAGGGAGTGGGGCAGGGGGCATATGGCTACACCTTC. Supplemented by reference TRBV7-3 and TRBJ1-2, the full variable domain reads GAGVSQTPSNKVTEKGKYVELRCDPISGHTALYWYRQSLGQGPEFLIYFQGTGAADDSGLPNDRFFAVRPEGSVSTLKIQRTERGDSAVYLCASSSQGVGQGAYGYTFGSGTRLTVV.

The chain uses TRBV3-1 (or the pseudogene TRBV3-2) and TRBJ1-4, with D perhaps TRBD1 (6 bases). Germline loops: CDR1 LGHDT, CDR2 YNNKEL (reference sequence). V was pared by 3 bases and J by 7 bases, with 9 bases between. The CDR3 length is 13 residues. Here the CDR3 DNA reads TGTGCCAGCAGCCATAGGGGGACTGAAAAACTGTTTTTT. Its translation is CASSHRGTEKLFF.

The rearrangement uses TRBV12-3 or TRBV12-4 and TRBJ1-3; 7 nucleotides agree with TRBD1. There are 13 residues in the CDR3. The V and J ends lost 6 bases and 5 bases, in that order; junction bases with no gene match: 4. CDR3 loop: CASSSQGRNTIYF. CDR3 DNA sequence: TGTGCCAGCAGCTCACAGGGGAGAAACACCATATATTTT.

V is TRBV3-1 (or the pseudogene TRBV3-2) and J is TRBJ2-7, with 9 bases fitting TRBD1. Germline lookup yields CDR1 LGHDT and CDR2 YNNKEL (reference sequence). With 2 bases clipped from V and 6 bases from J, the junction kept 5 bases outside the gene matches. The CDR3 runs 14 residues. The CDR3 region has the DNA TGTGCCAGCAGCCAAAGAACAGGGGGCGTCGAGCAGTACTTC. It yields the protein CASSQRTGGVEQYF.

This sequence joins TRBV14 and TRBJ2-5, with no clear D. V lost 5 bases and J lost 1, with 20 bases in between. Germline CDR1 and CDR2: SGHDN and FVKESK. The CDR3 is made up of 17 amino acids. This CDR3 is CASSSPYPRGFQETQYF. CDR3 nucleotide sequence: TGTGCCAGCAGCTCTCCCTATCCAAGAGGATTCCAAGAGACCCAGTACTTC.

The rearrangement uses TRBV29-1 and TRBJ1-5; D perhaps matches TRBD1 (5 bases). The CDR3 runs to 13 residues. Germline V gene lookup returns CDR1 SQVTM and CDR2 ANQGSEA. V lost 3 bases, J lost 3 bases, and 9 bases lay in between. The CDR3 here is CSVDTGVNQPQHF. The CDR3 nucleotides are TGCAGCGTTGATACAGGCGTCAATCAGCCCCAGCATTTT. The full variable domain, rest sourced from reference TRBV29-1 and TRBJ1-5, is SAVISQKPSRDICQRGTSLTIQCQVDSQVTMMFWYRQQPGQSLTLIATANQGSEATYESGFVIDKFPISRPNLTFSTLTVSNMSPEDSSIYLCSVDTGVNQPQHFGDGTRLSIL.

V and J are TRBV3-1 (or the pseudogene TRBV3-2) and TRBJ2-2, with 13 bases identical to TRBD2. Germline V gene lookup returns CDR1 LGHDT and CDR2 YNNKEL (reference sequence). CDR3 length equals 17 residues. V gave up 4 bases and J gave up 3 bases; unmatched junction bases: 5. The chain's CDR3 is CASSLGTSGVYTGELFF. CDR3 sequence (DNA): TGTGCCAGCAGCCTCGGGACTAGCGGGGTTTACACCGGGGAGCTGTTTTTT.

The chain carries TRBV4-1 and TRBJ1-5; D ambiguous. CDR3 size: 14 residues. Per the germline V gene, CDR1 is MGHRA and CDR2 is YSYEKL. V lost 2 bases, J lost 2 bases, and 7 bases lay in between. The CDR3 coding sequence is TGCGCCAGCAGCCAACTAGACGGCAATCAGCCCCAGCATTTT. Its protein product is CASSQLDGNQPQHF.

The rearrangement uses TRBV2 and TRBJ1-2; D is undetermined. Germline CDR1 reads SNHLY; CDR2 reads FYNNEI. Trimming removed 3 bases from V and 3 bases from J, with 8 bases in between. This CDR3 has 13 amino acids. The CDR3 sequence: CASSEGIDYGYTF. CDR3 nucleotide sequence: TGTGCCAGCAGTGAGGGCATCGACTATGGCTACACCTTC.

The CDR3 loop is CASSQDPGDRRGYTF. The CDR3 DNA reads TGTGCCAGCAGCCAAGATCCAGGGGATCGGCGTGGCTACACCTTC. The chain links TRBV4-2 to TRBJ1-2, with D possibly TRBD1 on 6 matching bases. Germline CDR1 is LGHNA and CDR2 is YNFKEQ. V was clipped by 0 bases and J by 7 bases, with 15 bases between them. The CDR3 consists of 15 residues.

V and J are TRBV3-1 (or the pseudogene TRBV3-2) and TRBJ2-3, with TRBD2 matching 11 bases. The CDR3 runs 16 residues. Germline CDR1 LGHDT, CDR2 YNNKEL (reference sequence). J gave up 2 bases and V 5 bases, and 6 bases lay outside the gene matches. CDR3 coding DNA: TGTGCCAGCAGCATAGGGACTAGCGGACCCACAGATACGCAGTATTTT. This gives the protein CASSIGTSGPTDTQYF.

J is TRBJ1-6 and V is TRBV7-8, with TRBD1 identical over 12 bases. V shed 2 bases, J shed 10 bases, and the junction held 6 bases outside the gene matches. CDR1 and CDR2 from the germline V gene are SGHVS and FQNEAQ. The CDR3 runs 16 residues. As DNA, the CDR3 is TGTGCCAGCAGCTTAAGGGACAGGGGGCTATTATCACCCCTCCACTTT. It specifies CASSLRDRGLLSPLHF.

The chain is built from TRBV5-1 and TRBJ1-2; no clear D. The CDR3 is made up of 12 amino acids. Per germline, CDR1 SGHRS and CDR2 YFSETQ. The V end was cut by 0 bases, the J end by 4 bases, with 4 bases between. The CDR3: CASSLDTYGYTF. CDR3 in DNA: TGCGCCAGCAGCTTGGACACCTATGGCTACACCTTC.

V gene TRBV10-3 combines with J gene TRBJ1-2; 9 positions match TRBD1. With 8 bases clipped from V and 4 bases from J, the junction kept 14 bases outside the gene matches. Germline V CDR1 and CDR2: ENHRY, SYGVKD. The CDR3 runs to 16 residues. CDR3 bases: TGTGCCATCCAGCCGGGACAGGGTGGGGGCGTCTATGGCTACACCTTC. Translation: CAIQPGQGGGVYGYTF.

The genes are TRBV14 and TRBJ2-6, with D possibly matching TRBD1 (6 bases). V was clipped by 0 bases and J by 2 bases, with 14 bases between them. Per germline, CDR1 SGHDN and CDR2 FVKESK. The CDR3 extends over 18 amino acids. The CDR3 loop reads CASSQDRANRAGANVLTF. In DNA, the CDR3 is TGTGCCAGCAGCCAAGATCGGGCAAACAGGGCTGGGGCCAACGTCCTGACTTTC.